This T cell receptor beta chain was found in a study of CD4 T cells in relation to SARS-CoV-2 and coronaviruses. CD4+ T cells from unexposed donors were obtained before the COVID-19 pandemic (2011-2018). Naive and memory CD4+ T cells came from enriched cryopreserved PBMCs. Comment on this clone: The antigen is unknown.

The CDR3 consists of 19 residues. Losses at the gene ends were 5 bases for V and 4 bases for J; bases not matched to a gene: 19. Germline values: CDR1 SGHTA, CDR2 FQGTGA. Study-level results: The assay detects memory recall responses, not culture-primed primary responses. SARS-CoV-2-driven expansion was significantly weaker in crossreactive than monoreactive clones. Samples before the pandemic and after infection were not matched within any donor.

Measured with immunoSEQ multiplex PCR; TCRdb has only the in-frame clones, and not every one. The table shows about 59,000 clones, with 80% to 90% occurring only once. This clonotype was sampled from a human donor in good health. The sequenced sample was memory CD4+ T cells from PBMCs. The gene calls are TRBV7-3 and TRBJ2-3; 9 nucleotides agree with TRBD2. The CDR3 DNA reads TGTGCCAGCAGCCCATTCCGAGATGATAGCGGGAGTGGTGCAGATACGCAGTATTTT. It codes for CASSPFRDDSGSGADTQYF.